The T cell receptor (beta chain) under discussion was sequenced for a study of CD8+ T cells in alopecia areata. Patients with alopecia areata provided lesional scalp punch biopsies as well as peripheral blood. Notes on the study in general: Sequencing of scalp samples also captures resident alphabeta T cells of normal skin.

It was cDNA, reverse transcribed from extracted RNA, that served as the sequencing template. Libraries were prepared by immunoSEQ multiplex PCR; TCRdb keeps only in-frame clonotypes and omits some of them. The sample carries hundreds of thousands of clones, around 62% recorded once. The CDR3 consists of 15 residues. Germline assignment: CDR1 MNHEY and CDR2 SVGAGI. J lost 3 bases, V lost 5 bases, and 0 bases had no gene match. A word on this clone: Antigen unknown.

This receptor was taken from a human donor with alopecia areata. The input for sequencing was CD4+ T cells sorted from blood, taken at week 0. The chain employs TRBV6-5 and TRBJ2-2, with 13 bases lining up with TRBD2. The CDR3 here is CASSGLAGDTGELFF. The DNA of the CDR3 is TGTGCCAGCAGTGGACTAGCGGGAGACACCGGGGAGCTGTTTTTT.